A single sample is the source of the 18 T cell receptor beta chains below, sequenced in a study of ipilimumab plus nivolumab after autologous stem cell transplantation. The table came from immunoSEQ multiplex PCR; TCRdb's copy has only in-frame clones and leaves some out. Among around 84,000 clones, approximately 86% were seen once, and the ten largest hold approximately 2.2%. The starting material was PBMCs, obtained in a trial of ipilimumab plus nivolumab as post-transplant consolidation. The receptors were sampled from a male donor with diffuse large B-cell lymphoma.

This chain uses TRBV6-1 with TRBJ2-7; D gene uncertain. This CDR3 is 16 amino acids long. Trimming took 3 bases from V and 4 from J, leaving 19 bases between them. Germline V CDR1 and CDR2: MNHNS, SASEGT. CDR3 in amino acids: CASSDILDMFAYEQYF. The DNA of the CDR3 is TGTGCCAGCAGTGACATCCTCGACATGTTTGCGTACGAGCAGTACTTC.

The genes are TRBV10-3 and TRBJ2-3; 10 bases agree with TRBD2. The J segment lost 0 bases and the V segment lost 4 bases, leaving 1 base of the junction unmatched. The germline V gene encodes CDR1 ENHRY and CDR2 SYGVKD. The CDR3 extends over 15 amino acids. The chain's CDR3 is CAISGGLASTDTQYF. The CDR3 coding sequence is TGTGCCATCAGTGGGGGACTAGCGAGCACAGATACGCAGTATTTT.

This chain links TRBV9 with TRBJ1-2, with D perhaps matching TRBD1 (6 bases). Germline values: CDR1 SGDLS, CDR2 YYNGEE. Trimming cost V 3 bases and J 1 base, with 13 bases left between them. CDR3 length equals 15 residues. CDR3 sequence reads: CASSGGTTFNYGYTF. The DNA of the CDR3 is TGTGCCAGCAGCGGGGGGACAACCTTTAACTATGGCTACACCTTC.

Only one count was recorded for this clone. This chain connects TRBV14 to TRBJ1-4; D is uncertain. Trimming cost V 4 bases and J 8 bases, with 17 bases left between them. This CDR3 has 15 residues. Germline values: CDR1 SGHDN, CDR2 FVKESK. The CDR3 DNA is TGTGCCAGCAGCCCTCGGGCCTCCAGAGAAGAAAAACTGTTTTTT. Amino acid sequence: CASSPRASREEKLFF.

The gene calls are TRBV9 and TRBJ2-5; D uncertain. The CDR3 sequence is 14 residues long. V dropped 0 bases and J dropped 2 bases, with 8 bases sitting between them. Germline values: CDR1 SGDLS, CDR2 YYNGEE. The DNA of the CDR3 is TGTGCCAGCAGCGTAGCTATGACTCAAGAGACCCAGTACTTC. It encodes CASSVAMTQETQYF.

The chain links TRBV7-2 to TRBJ2-3, with 8 positions matching TRBD2. The CDR3 spans 15 residues. The ends lost 5 bases at V and 1 base at J; junction bases unmatched: 5. The germline V gene has CDR1 SGHTA and CDR2 FQGNSA. In nucleotides, the CDR3 is TGTGCCAGCAGCGCCAGCGGGAGCCGCACAGATACGCAGTATTTT. Translated: CASSASGSRTDTQYF. Filled out from reference TRBV7-2 and TRBJ2-3, the complete variable domain reads GAGVSQSPSNKVTEKGKDVELRCDPISGHTALYWYRQSLGQGLEFLIYFQGNSAPDKSGLPSDRFSAERTGGSVSTLTIQRTQQEDSAVYLCASSASGSRTDTQYFGPGTRLTVL.

The chain has TRBV4-3 and TRBJ1-2; no clear D. The germline V and J ends were trimmed by 4 bases and 7 bases, with 13 bases remaining between them. The CDR3 runs to 13 residues. Germline V lookup: CDR1 LGHNA, CDR2 YSLEER. The CDR3: CASSLGMEGGYTF. In nucleotides, the CDR3 is TGCGCCAGCAGCCTGGGGATGGAGGGTGGCTACACCTTC.

The rearrangement uses TRBV5-6 and TRBJ1-2; D may be TRBD1 (5 bases). This CDR3 comprises 14 residues. CDR1 and CDR2 from the germline V gene are SGHDT and YYEEEE. Trimming removed 0 bases from V and 2 bases from J, with 8 bases in between. The CDR3 bases are TGTGCCAGCAGCTTGGTTGGGGGGAACTATGGCTACACCTTC. Translating gives CASSLVGGNYGYTF.

The chain is built from TRBV28 and TRBJ2-7; weak D call: TRBD1 (5 bases). This CDR3 is 14 amino acids long. CDR1 and CDR2 (germline): MDHEN, SYDVKM. V dropped 4 bases and J dropped 5 bases, with 15 bases sitting between them. The CDR3 loop is CASSSRREWDEQYF. Here the CDR3 DNA reads TGTGCCAGCAGTTCCCGCAGGGAATGGGACGAGCAGTACTTC.

CDR3 sequence reads: CASSLEVGGETQYF. CDR3 DNA sequence: TGTGCCAGCAGCTTGGAGGTCGGAGGAGAGACCCAGTACTTC. The chain combines TRBV5-4 with TRBJ2-5; perhaps TRBD2 as D (5 bases). Trimming took off 0 bases at V and 4 bases at J, with 10 bases between the two ends. There are 14 residues in the CDR3. Germline V gene sequence: CDR1 SGHNT, CDR2 YYREEE (reference sequence).

The gene calls are TRBV6-5 and TRBJ2-2; D is unresolved. The CDR3 is 11 residues long. Germline V gene data show CDR1 as MNHEY and CDR2 as SVGAGI. Trimming took 10 bases from V and 5 from J, leaving 8 bases between them. The CDR3 region has the DNA TGTGCCACTCATTGGACCGGGGAGCTGTTTTTT. It yields the protein CATHWTGELFF.

This chain joins TRBV11-2 and TRBJ2-7, with D perhaps matching TRBD2 (5 bases). The germline V and J ends were trimmed by 5 bases and 3 bases, with 11 bases remaining between them. Germline V gene sequence: CDR1 SGHAT, CDR2 FQNNGV. The length of the CDR3 is 13 residues. CDR3: CASSPSRDYEQYF. The DNA of the CDR3 is TGTGCCAGCAGCCCGTCCCGGGACTACGAGCAGTACTTC.

J is TRBJ1-2 and V is TRBV18; possible D gene TRBD1, 5 bases. Germline assignment: CDR1 KGHSH and CDR2 LQKENI. The CDR3 totals 13 residues. Trimming took off 6 bases at V and 3 bases at J, with 11 bases between the two ends. DNA of the CDR3: TGTGCCAGCTCCACAGGCAGCGACTATGGCTACACCTTC. It yields the protein CASSTGSDYGYTF.

The V gene is TRBV7-9, the J gene TRBJ1-2, with D possibly TRBD1 on 5 matching bases. The CDR3 loop spans 15 amino acids. Germline V CDR1 and CDR2: SEHNR, FQNEAQ (reference sequence). Between the trimmed V and J ends, which lost 1 base and 8 bases, there was a span of 17 bases. As DNA, the CDR3 is TGTGCCAGCAGCTTAGAGCCAGGGAACTTGGGCGGCTACACCTTC. It is translated as CASSLEPGNLGGYTF.

The J gene is TRBJ1-4, the V gene TRBV15, with D uncertain. This CDR3 contains 16 residues. The germline gives CDR1 LNHNV, CDR2 YYDKDF (reference sequence). The V end was cut by 0 bases, the J end by 0 bases, with 8 bases between. The CDR3 sequence is CATSRDNGATNEKLFF. The CDR3 nucleotides are TGTGCCACCAGCAGAGATAATGGAGCAACTAATGAAAAACTGTTTTTT.

The CDR3 DNA reads TGTGCCAGCAGCGTACCTTGGGTAAGGGATCAGCCCCAGCATTTT. This gives the protein CASSVPWVRDQPQHF. The gene calls are TRBV6-1 and TRBJ1-5; D unclear. The V end was cut by 6 bases, the J end by 5 bases, with 17 bases between. The CDR3 contains 15 residues. Germline V lookup: CDR1 MNHNS, CDR2 SASEGT.

The genes are TRBV5-1 and TRBJ1-6, with 8 bases lining up with TRBD1. The CDR3 consists of 17 residues. With 4 bases clipped from V and 7 bases from J, the junction kept 13 bases outside the gene matches. Germline V lookup: CDR1 SGHRS, CDR2 YFSETQ. The CDR3 bases are TGCGCCAGCAGCGCAACCCCCGGACAGGGTGGAAATTCACCCCTCCACTTT. This sequence encodes CASSATPGQGGNSPLHF.

This chain uses TRBV5-1 with TRBJ1-2; TRBD1 matches at 9 bases. Germline-derived CDR1 and CDR2 are SGHRS and YFSETQ. The CDR3 loop spans 13 amino acids. Germline trimming cut 4 bases from V and 7 bases from J; bases unmatched to any gene: 5. CDR3 sequence reads: CASSRTGEAGYTF. Written as DNA, the CDR3 is TGCGCCAGCAGCCGGACAGGGGAGGCTGGCTACACCTTC.